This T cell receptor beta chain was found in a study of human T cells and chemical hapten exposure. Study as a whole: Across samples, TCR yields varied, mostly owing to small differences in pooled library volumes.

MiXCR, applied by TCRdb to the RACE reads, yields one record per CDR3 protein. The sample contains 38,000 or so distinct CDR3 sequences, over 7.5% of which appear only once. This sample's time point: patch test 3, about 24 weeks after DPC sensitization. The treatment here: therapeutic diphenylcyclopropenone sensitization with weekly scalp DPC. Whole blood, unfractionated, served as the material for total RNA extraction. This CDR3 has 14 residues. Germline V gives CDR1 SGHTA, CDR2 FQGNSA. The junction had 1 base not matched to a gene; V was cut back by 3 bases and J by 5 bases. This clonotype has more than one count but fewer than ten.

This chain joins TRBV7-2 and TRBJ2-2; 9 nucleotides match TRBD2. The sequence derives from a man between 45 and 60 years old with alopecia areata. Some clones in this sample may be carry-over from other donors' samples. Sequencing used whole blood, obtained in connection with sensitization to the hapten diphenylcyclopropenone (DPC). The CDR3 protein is CASSFTSGTGELFF. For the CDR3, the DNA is TGTGCCAGCAGCTTTACTAGCGGGACCGGGGAGCTGTTTTTT.